This T cell receptor beta chain stems from a study of T cell repertoires in cytomegalovirus infection. About the research overall: Evidence of both CMV infection and a matching HLA type came from public TCR beta signatures. The study, taken as a whole, reports: HLA-C-restricted CMV-specific TCR beta clonotypes prevailed in the ex vivo response. Summed frequency of shared TCR beta families picked out CMV carriers who also had the relevant HLA.

TCRdb recomputed calls from the reads with MiXCR, one row per CDR3 protein. The sample has about 490,000 distinct CDR3 sequences, more than 15% seen once; the top ten hold around 25%. Per germline, CDR1 MNHEY and CDR2 SMNVEV (reference sequence). The CDR3 sequence is 17 residues long. For this clonotype: The antigen is not known. The junction and the germline gene differ at one end; a read error may be behind it.

Sample: CD8+ T cells from PBMCs. The receptor comes from a human donor in good health (CMV status not recorded). Some clones in this sample may be carry-over from other donors' samples. The rearrangement links TRBV27 to TRBJ2-3; D is perhaps TRBD1 or TRBD2 (6 bases each). The CDR3 spells CASSLLVVGGTPNMQYF. The CDR3 DNA sequence: TGTGCAAGCAGTTTACTTGTAGTCGGGGGCACCCCCAATATGCAGTATTTT.